This T cell receptor beta chain was observed in a study of T cells in Graves' hyperthyroidism and ophthalmopathy. Overall study results and limits: Before onset, ophthalmopathy was predicted by the model a median approximately 6.6 months earlier.

Per germline, CDR1 SGDLS and CDR2 YYNGEE. Trimming took off 0 bases at V and 5 bases at J, with 4 bases between the two ends. The CDR3 consists of 12 residues. Researchers amplified the TCR beta CDR3 regions from RNA transcripts. The TCR CDR3 was amplified in a first-round RT-PCR using the HTBI primer set. Using its own MiXCR run on the multiplex PCR reads, TCRdb lists one record per CDR3 protein. The sample yields roughly 170,000 distinct CDR3 sequences, 15% to 20% seen once. With respect to this clonotype: What it recognizes is unknown.

Sample: blood. This receptor was taken from a woman between 45 and 65 years old with Graves' hyperthyroidism. This rearrangement joins TRBV9 to TRBJ2-3; no reliable D call. The CDR3 spells CASSVEGDTQYF. Written as DNA, the CDR3 is TGTGCCAGCAGCGTAGAGGGAGATACGCAGTATTTT. The full variable domain, with the rest looked up from reference TRBV9 and TRBJ2-3, is DSGVTQTPKHLITATGQRVTLRCSPRSGDLSVYWYQQSLDQGLQFLIQYYNGEERAKGNILERFSAQQFPDLHSELNLSSLELGDSALYFCASSVEGDTQYFGPGTRLTVL.